This note documents a single T cell receptor (beta chain) sequence. Its antigen is unknown. The data are from a study of cytomegalovirus exposure and HLA in healthy donors. The study's findings and limits: Across donors, sequencing depth was assumed by presence/absence analyses to be roughly uniform. Researchers reported that a few CMV-associated chains were confirmed in vitro as CMV antigen-specific. Reportedly, HLA-A and HLA-B alleles of most subjects were accurately predicted from TCR beta.

Per germline, CDR1 SEHNR and CDR2 FQNEAQ (reference sequence). CDR3 size: 15 residues. With 4 bases clipped from V and 2 bases from J, the junction kept 3 bases outside the gene matches. The PCR was carried out with 60 Vbeta primers and 13 Jbeta primers. The data were produced by immunoSEQ multiplex PCR, yet TCRdb's version contains in-frame clones alone and is incomplete. Found here are about 200,000 clones, 82% of them singletons; the top ten hold about 2.6%. This receptor was obtained from a woman between 40 and 50 years old in good health and CMV-seronegative. Sequenced sample: PBMCs. This chain joins TRBV7-9 and TRBJ2-7; TRBD1 aligns across 12 bases. CDR3 amino acids: CASSYGTGGTYEQYF. The CDR3 bases are TGTGCCAGCAGCTATGGGACAGGGGGCACCTACGAGCAGTACTTC. Full variable domain (remainder filled in from reference TRBV7-9 and TRBJ2-7): DTGVSQNPRHKITKRGQNVTFRCDPISEHNRLYWYRQTLGQGPEFLTYFQNEAQLEKSRLLSDRFSAERPKGSFSTLEIQRTEQGDSAMYLCASSYGTGGTYEQYFGPGTRLTVT.